Following are 8 T cell receptor beta chains from one sample sequenced in a study of blood T cell repertoires in COVID-19. The data were produced by immunoSEQ multiplex PCR, yet TCRdb's version contains in-frame clones alone and is incomplete. The repertoire includes approximately 140,000 clones, around 89% of them detected once, and 1.2% sits in the top ten. Sequencing input: PBMCs or T cells enriched from blood (not recorded which). The receptor set was obtained from a woman aged 25 to 39 with acute COVID-19.

The rearrangement uses TRBV7-2 and TRBJ2-1; possibly TRBD2 for D (6 bases). This CDR3 contains 13 residues. V lost 5 bases and J lost 8, with 13 bases in between. Looked up from germline, CDR1 is SGHTA and CDR2 is FQGNSA. The chain's CDR3 is CASSTPTSYEQFF. The CDR3 nucleotides read TGTGCCAGCAGCACCCCCACTAGCTATGAGCAGTTCTTC.

The chain joins TRBV7-6 to TRBJ2-7, with a possible D match to TRBD2 (6 bases). This CDR3 region has 15 residues. Looked up from germline, CDR1 is SGHVS and CDR2 is FNYEAQ. The V and J ends lost 1 base and 2 bases respectively, with 12 bases between them. The CDR3 sequence: CASSLGSGYPYEQYF. The CDR3 DNA reads TGTGCCAGCAGCTTAGGGAGCGGGTACCCCTACGAGCAGTACTTC.

V gene TRBV15 combines with J gene TRBJ1-2; 7 bases match TRBD1. The germline CDR1 and CDR2 sequences are LNHNV and YYDKDF (reference sequence). Unmatched junction bases numbered 4, after V lost 3 bases and J lost 6 bases. The CDR3 is 13 amino acids. The CDR3 bases are TGTGCCACCAGCAGCTTCGGGACAGATGGCTACACCTTC. This codes for CATSSFGTDGYTF.

The genes are TRBV7-9 and TRBJ1-6, with unresolved D. Germline assignment: CDR1 SEHNR and CDR2 FQNEAQ (reference sequence). The CDR3 spans 12 residues. Trimming removed 7 bases at V and 7 bases at J, with 8 bases between. DNA of the CDR3: TGTGCCAGCACCCGAGAAAATTCACCCCTCCACTTT. It codes for CASTRENSPLHF.

The CDR3 nucleotides read TGCGCCAGCAGCCAAGGCCCCGACAGGCTCTTCTCTGGAAACACCATATATTTT. It specifies CASSQGPDRLFSGNTIYF. The chain combines TRBV4-1 with TRBJ1-3; possibly TRBD1 for D (6 bases). Trimming took off 1 base at V and 0 bases at J, with 16 bases between the two ends. This CDR3 contains 18 residues. In germline, CDR1 is MGHRA, CDR2 YSYEKL.

The J gene is TRBJ2-7, the V gene TRBV11-2; 8 bases agree with TRBD2. CDR1 is SGHAT and CDR2 is FQNNGV in the germline V gene. The ends lost 5 bases at V and 1 base at J; junction bases unmatched: 4. This CDR3 has 14 residues. CDR3 bases: TGTGCCAGCAGCGTAGGACTAGCATCCTACGAGCAGTACTTC. Translating it yields CASSVGLASYEQYF.

This clone was recorded only once. The rearrangement links TRBV18 to TRBJ2-1, with 8 bases aligning to TRBD2. This CDR3 comprises 14 residues. V shed 3 bases, J shed 9 bases, and the junction held 7 bases outside the gene matches. From germline, CDR1 is KGHSH and CDR2 LQKENI. In DNA form, the CDR3 reads TGTGCCAGCTCACCGTCAAGCGGGAGAGGTGAGCAGTTCTTC. Amino acids: CASSPSSGRGEQFF.

J is TRBJ1-3 and V is TRBV19; 7 positions agree with TRBD1. CDR3 length: 17 residues. Looked up from germline, CDR1 is LNHDA and CDR2 is SQIVND (reference sequence). V shed 3 bases and J 0 bases; nucleotides not matched to a gene: 8. CDR3 region: CASSIRQGELSGNTIYF. The CDR3 DNA follows: TGTGCCAGTAGTATCCGGCAGGGGGAACTCTCTGGAAACACCATATATTTT.